This entry describes one TCR beta chain. What it binds is unknown. The sample belongs to a study of blood T cells in healthy people across ages. Findings and limits, study-wide: It was not known whether donors were CMV positive (a possible confounder of expanded clonotype changes).

The CDR3 spans 15 residues. Germline CDR1 reads MGHRA; CDR2 reads YSYEKL. Losses at the gene ends were 0 bases for V and 4 bases for J; bases not matched to a gene: 5. At least 6 million PBMCs were isolated per sample. Total RNA was extracted at no less than 5 micrograms per sample. A sample-barcoded 5' primer and a J-beta primer mix were used in a second PCR of about 6 to 12 cycles. MiXCR, applied by TCRdb to the 5' RACE reads, yields one record per CDR3 protein. The sample carries around 800,000 distinct CDR3 sequences, around 43% recorded once. This clonotype originated in a man aged 60 to 75 in good health. The sequenced sample was blood. The chain uses TRBV4-1 and TRBJ1-2; 7 nucleotides match TRBD1. The CDR3 sequence is CASSQDNAGGYGYTF. The CDR3 DNA reads TGCGCCAGCAGCCAAGATAACGCAGGGGGCTATGGCTACACCTTC.